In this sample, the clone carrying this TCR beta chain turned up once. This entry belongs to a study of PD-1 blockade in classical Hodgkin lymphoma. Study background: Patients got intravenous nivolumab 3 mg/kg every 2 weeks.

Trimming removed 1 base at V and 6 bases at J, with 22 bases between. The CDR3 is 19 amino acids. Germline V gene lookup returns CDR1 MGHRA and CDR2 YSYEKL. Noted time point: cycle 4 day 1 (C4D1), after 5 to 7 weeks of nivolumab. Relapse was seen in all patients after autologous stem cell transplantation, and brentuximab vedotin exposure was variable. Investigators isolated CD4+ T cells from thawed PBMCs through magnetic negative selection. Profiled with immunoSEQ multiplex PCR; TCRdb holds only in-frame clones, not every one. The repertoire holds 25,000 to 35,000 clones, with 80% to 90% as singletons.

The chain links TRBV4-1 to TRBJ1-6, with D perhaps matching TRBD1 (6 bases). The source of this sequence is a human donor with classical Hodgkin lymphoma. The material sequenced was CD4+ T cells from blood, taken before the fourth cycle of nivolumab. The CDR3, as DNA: TGCGCCAGCAGCCAAGGGGCAGGGGCCTCGGAGGGGGTTAATTCACCCCTCCACTTT. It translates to CASSQGAGASEGVNSPLHF.